The clone carrying this TCR beta chain is deemed medium-sized by its frequency. No antigen is known for it. This entry belongs to a study of T cells expressing NK-cell markers. Study background: Most of the eight sequenced donors were HCMV-seropositive; one was seronegative.

Whole-study findings and limits: Several donors likewise had their CD3+CD56-NKG2C+ fraction led by these clonotypes. NKG2C+ dominant clonotypes from 6 or 7 donors made up about 1.0-8% of CD8+ T cells.

Per the germline V gene, CDR1 is MNHEY and CDR2 is SVGAGI. This CDR3 region has 13 residues. TCRdb re-called the 5' RACE reads and shows each CDR3 protein once, DNA omitted. The sample's table shows some 8,000 distinct CDR3 sequences. The source of this sequence is a man between 18 and 35 years old in good health. The sequenced sample was blood T cells: a sorted CD56 or NKG2C T cell subset, CD4+ or CD8+ T cells, or bulk PBMC T cells (not recorded which). The rearrangement uses TRBV6-5 and TRBJ2-1. The CDR3 loop reads CASSPKGINEQFF.